This is a list of T cell receptor beta chains from one sample in a study of blood T cell repertoires in COVID-19. The repertoire was sequenced with immunoSEQ multiplex PCR; TCRdb's copy has only in-frame clones and lacks some. Of some 250,000 clones listed, over 75% are singletons. The sequencing input was peripheral blood. These TCRs come from a human donor in a cohort sampled during active COVID-19. The conserved cysteine and the conserved F or W are not part of the CDR3 here.

v_gene,j_gene,CDR3aa
TRBV27,TRBJ2-7,ASSFGTHPYEQY
TRBV19,TRBJ2-1,ASSVAGGLNEQF
TRBV27,TRBJ2-3,AAGRGNTDTQY
TRBV3-1/TRBV3-2,TRBJ2-3,ASSQVLAGATDTQY
TRBV5-4,TRBJ1-3,ASSLGGSSGNTIY
TRBV7-2,TRBJ2-7,ASSWGLWEQY
TRBV4-2,TRBJ2-2,ASSQPRQTNTGELF
TRBV5-1,TRBJ2-7,ASSTGLAGAYEQY
TRBV5-1,TRBJ1-6,ASRIDSVGNSPLH
TRBV12-3/TRBV12-4,TRBJ1-1,ASSPPVSPEAF